The 21 T cell receptor beta chains below were found in one sample sequenced in a study of T-cell reconstitution after alpha-beta-depleted transplantation in children. Researchers prepared the TCRbeta library using unique molecular identifiers, the study reports. TCRdb reanalysed the PCR reads using MiXCR and keeps one entry per CDR3 protein. The sample holds about 420,000 distinct CDR3 sequences; 15% to 20% are singletons and the top ten take 25% to 30%. Material: PBMCs, mostly from graft donor cells, obtained 360 days after TCRalphabeta/CD19-depleted stem cell transplant. The receptors originated from a boy younger than two who had a stem cell transplant for Wiskott-Aldrich syndrome, so the T cells may come from the graft donor.

This clonotype was found many times. This chain joins TRBV29-1 and TRBJ2-5, with D possibly being TRBD1 (5 bases). V lost 2 bases and J 5 bases, leaving 15 bases between the germline ends. CDR1 is SQVTM and CDR2 is ANQGSEA in the germline V gene. This CDR3 contains 14 residues. The CDR3 DNA is TGCAGCGTTGAAAGCCTCGGACATTGGGAGACCCAGTACTTC. Translated: CSVESLGHWETQYF.

The chain has TRBV29-1 and TRBJ2-5; D gene ambiguous. In germline, CDR1 is SQVTM, CDR2 ANQGSEA. The V gene lost 3 bases and the J gene lost 1 base, with 18 bases spanning the gap. The CDR3 loop spans 16 amino acids. The CDR3 DNA sequence: TGCAGCGTTGACGGCCTCTTGTCCCACCTCCAAGAGACCCAGTACTTC. Residues: CSVDGLLSHLQETQYF.

This clonotype has ten or more counts. J is TRBJ2-1 and V is TRBV5-1; D possibly corresponds to TRBD2 (5 bases). This CDR3 region has 15 residues. Germline CDR1 reads SGHRS; CDR2 reads YFSETQ. Trimming took 1 base from V and 2 from J, leaving 10 bases between them. Here the CDR3 reads CASSLIKGAYNEQFF. The CDR3 coding sequence is TGCGCCAGCAGCTTGATAAAGGGAGCCTACAATGAGCAGTTCTTC.

This clonotype was seen only a few times. V and J are TRBV5-6 and TRBJ2-1; 7 positions match TRBD2. The ends lost 0 bases at V and 2 bases at J; junction bases unmatched: 5. CDR1 is SGHDT, CDR2 YYEEEE, per germline. The CDR3 has 16 amino acids. The DNA for the CDR3 is TGTGCCAGCAGCTTGGAGCTGACTAGCACCTACAATGAGCAGTTCTTC. Translating gives CASSLELTSTYNEQFF.

The chain is built from TRBV5-5 and TRBJ2-1; 8 bases align to TRBD1. The CDR3 has 18 residues. The junction had 16 bases not matched to a gene; V was cut back by 2 bases and J by 6 bases. Germline assignment: CDR1 SGHKS and CDR2 YYEKEE (reference sequence). The CDR3 DNA reads TGTGCCAGCAGCTTAGGCGACCTATGGGCAGGGGGCTTCAATGAGCAGTTCTTC. Amino acids: CASSLGDLWAGGFNEQFF.

This clonotype occurred a few times. The rearrangement uses TRBV20-1 and TRBJ1-4; D not certain. The germline CDR1 and CDR2 sequences are DFQATT and SNEGSKA (reference sequence). The CDR3 extends over 14 amino acids. Trimming removed 3 bases from V and 0 bases from J, with 8 bases in between. This CDR3 is CSASGDSTNEKLFF. The DNA for the CDR3 is TGCAGTGCTAGTGGGGATTCAACTAATGAAAAACTGTTTTTT.

The table lists this clonotype with a few counts. This rearrangement joins TRBV5-1 to TRBJ1-4; 7 bases are shared with TRBD1. V dropped 4 bases and J dropped 2; count of bases not matched to a gene: 5. Germline CDR1 SGHRS, CDR2 YFSETQ. This CDR3 has 15 amino acids. The CDR3 DNA follows: TGCGCCAGCAGCCTTCAGGGGGACACTAATGAAAAACTGTTTTTT. Amino acids: CASSLQGDTNEKLFF.

The rearrangement joins TRBV7-8 to TRBJ2-1; D ambiguous. Germline-derived CDR1 and CDR2 are SGHVS and FQNEAQ. V was trimmed by 3 bases and J by 8 bases, leaving 11 bases between them. The CDR3 totals 13 residues. CDR3 DNA sequence: TGTGCCAGCAGCTTTTTGCTTGATCATGAGCAGTTCTTC. Encoded protein: CASSFLLDHEQFF. Drawing the rest from reference TRBV7-8 and TRBJ2-1, the complete variable domain is GAGVSQSPRYKVAKRGQDVALRCDPISGHVSLFWYQQALGQGPEFLTYFQNEAQLDKSGLPSDRFFAERPEGSVSTLKIQRTQQEDSAVYLCASSFLLDHEQFFGPGTRLTVL.

This sequence joins TRBV5-4 and TRBJ2-1; a possible D gene is TRBD1 (5 bases). The CDR3 contains 13 residues. The ends were cut back, 0 bases at V and 11 bases at J, with 12 bases in the middle. CDR1 is SGHNT and CDR2 is YYREEE in the germline V gene (reference sequence). The CDR3 DNA reads TGTGCCAGCAGCTTGGGTCCTCAGGGTCAGCAGTTCTTC. Translation gives CASSLGPQGQQFF. Full variable domain (outside the CDR3, taken from reference TRBV5-4 and TRBJ2-1): ETGVTQSPTHLIKTRGQQVTLRCSSQSGHNTVSWYQQALGQGPQFIFQYYREEENGRGNFPPRFSGLQFPNYSSELNVNALELDDSALYLCASSLGPQGQQFFGPGTRLTVL.

V and J are TRBV7-9 and TRBJ2-7; 9 bases are shared with TRBD2. Germline-derived CDR1 and CDR2 are SEHNR and FQNEAQ (reference sequence). The CDR3 totals 15 residues. V was clipped by 5 bases and J by 3 bases; unmatched bases: 8. The CDR3 DNA reads TGTGCCAGCAGCCTTATAGCGGGAGAGATCTACGAGCAGTACTTC. Its protein is CASSLIAGEIYEQYF.

This clonotype was seen a handful of times. V gene TRBV19 combines with J gene TRBJ2-1; D unclear. Trimming cost V 0 bases and J 6 bases, with 9 bases left between them. The germline gives CDR1 LNHDA, CDR2 SQIVND (reference sequence). This CDR3 has 14 residues. The CDR3 reads CASSIEPGGNEQFF. CDR3 coding DNA: TGTGCCAGTAGTATAGAACCCGGCGGCAATGAGCAGTTCTTC.

This clonotype has just one count. The V call is TRBV20-1, the J call TRBJ2-1, with TRBD1 identical over 9 bases. The CDR3 totals 16 residues. Germline CDR1 is DFQATT and CDR2 is SNEGSKA (reference sequence). Trimming removed 5 bases from V and 8 bases from J; junction bases left unmatched: 16. In nucleotides, the CDR3 is TGCAGTGCTTGGGACCCGGGACAGGGAAAGTGGGATGAGCAGTTCTTC. Amino acid sequence: CSAWDPGQGKWDEQFF.

The rearrangement uses TRBV4-3 and TRBJ2-7; 8 bases are a match to TRBD2. The CDR3 has 16 amino acids. Germline loops: CDR1 LGHNA, CDR2 YSLEER. J was trimmed by 2 bases and V by 0 bases; bases with no gene match: 6. CDR3 nucleotides: TGCGCCAGCAGCCAAGAATCGCGGCGGGGGGCCTACGAGCAGTACTTC. Encoded protein: CASSQESRRGAYEQYF.

This clonotype was seen repeatedly, ten times or more. The chain is built from TRBV29-1 and TRBJ1-1; no reliable D call. The germline gives CDR1 SQVTM, CDR2 ANQGSEA. Trimming shortened V by 4 bases and J by 5 bases, and 14 bases separated the two germline ends. CDR3 length: 13 residues. CDR3 sequence (DNA): TGCAGCGTTGCCGGCATTTGGGGAACTGAAGCTTTCTTT. It translates to CSVAGIWGTEAFF. The entire variable domain, with the rest obtained from reference TRBV29-1 and TRBJ1-1, is as follows: SAVISQKPSRDICQRGTSLTIQCQVDSQVTMMFWYRQQPGQSLTLIATANQGSEATYESGFVIDKFPISRPNLTFSTLTVSNMSPEDSSIYLCSVAGIWGTEAFFGQGTRLTVV.

This clonotype has a count of ten or more. This chain connects TRBV2 to TRBJ2-3; maybe TRBD1 (8 bases). Germline V gives CDR1 SNHLY, CDR2 FYNNEI. The CDR3 spans 13 residues. The V end was cut by 6 bases, the J end by 8 bases, with 15 bases between. The CDR3 DNA is TGTGCCAGCAGCCTACAGGGGGGGGGTACGCAGTATTTT. Its protein product is CASSLQGGGTQYF.

This clonotype was observed a handful of times. This rearrangement joins TRBV5-5 to TRBJ1-2; no clear D gene. In germline, CDR1 is SGHKS, CDR2 YYEKEE (reference sequence). V gave up 4 bases and J gave up 1 base, with 8 bases separating them. The CDR3 extends over 13 amino acids. DNA for the CDR3: TGTGCCAGCAGCGTAGACATTAACTATGGCTACACCTTC. As protein: CASSVDINYGYTF. Full variable domain (rest looked up from reference TRBV5-5 and TRBJ1-2): DAGVTQSPTHLIKTRGQQVTLRCSPISGHKSVSWYQQVLGQGPQFIFQYYEKEERGRGNFPDRFSARQFPNYSSELNVNALLLGDSALYLCASSVDINYGYTFGSGTRLTVV.

Concerning this clonotype itself: Given a much more abundant clone one base away, this may be a read error. The J gene is TRBJ2-1, the V gene TRBV10-3; 12 bases align to TRBD1. Germline V gene sequence: CDR1 ENHRY, CDR2 SYGVKD. V was pared by 7 bases and J by 8 bases, with 6 bases of the junction left unmatched. This CDR3 region has 14 residues. This CDR3 reads CAIKGTGGWDEQFF. The CDR3 nucleotides are TGTGCCATCAAGGGGACAGGGGGCTGGGATGAGCAGTTCTTC.

V is TRBV5-1 and J is TRBJ2-3; possible D gene TRBD2, 6 bases. V dropped 0 bases and J dropped 2 bases, with 10 bases sitting between them. The CDR3 is made up of 15 amino acids. CDR1 SGHRS and CDR2 YFSETQ come from the germline V gene. The CDR3: CASSLGGAPTDTQYF. The DNA of the CDR3 is TGCGCCAGCAGCTTGGGCGGGGCCCCCACAGATACGCAGTATTTT.

This clonotype was detected only a few times. This chain links TRBV19 with TRBJ2-1, with 7 bases lining up with TRBD1. Germline V CDR1 and CDR2: LNHDA, SQIVND (reference sequence). The CDR3 sequence is 13 residues long. The V gene end was trimmed by 5 bases and the J gene end by 6 bases; junction bases not matched to a gene: 4. The CDR3 loop reads CASSPQGFNEQFF. CDR3 in DNA: TGTGCCAGTAGTCCACAGGGGTTCAATGAGCAGTTCTTC.

The chain employs TRBV29-1 and TRBJ2-3; D tentatively fits TRBD1 or TRBD2 (5 bases each). This CDR3 is built from 17 residues. Germline V gene lookup returns CDR1 SQVTM and CDR2 ANQGSEA. V dropped 3 bases and J dropped 0 bases, with 19 bases sitting between them. CDR3: CSVDGTLRGPSTDTQYF. In nucleotides, the CDR3 is TGCAGCGTTGACGGAACGCTTAGGGGACCAAGCACAGATACGCAGTATTTT.

The gene calls are TRBV30 and TRBJ1-3; no firm D call. V was cut by 2 bases and J by 0 bases, with 2 bases left in between. The CDR3 sequence is 12 residues long. Germline assignment: CDR1 GTSNPN and CDR2 SVGIG (reference sequence). The CDR3 reads CAWSRSGNTIYF. The CDR3 coding sequence is TGTGCCTGGAGTCGCTCTGGAAACACCATATATTTT.